The 29 T cell receptor beta chains below come from one sample, sequenced in a study of OX40 agonist ivuxolimab in advanced cancers. Sequenced by immunoSEQ multiplex PCR; TCRdb stores in-frame clones only, minus some. The repertoire holds around 41,000 clones, with around 90% as singletons. The input for sequencing was CD4+ or CD8+ T cells sorted from blood, taken in a trial of the OX40 agonist ivuxolimab. The receptor source for this set is an adult with an advanced solid tumor such as melanoma, head and neck, liver or kidney cancer.

In this sample, this clone turned up once. The rearrangement joins TRBV28 to TRBJ1-5, with D maybe TRBD1 (5 bases). Per germline, CDR1 MDHEN and CDR2 SYDVKM. V gave up 7 bases and J gave up 3 bases, with 16 bases separating them. The CDR3 is 15 residues long. The CDR3 sequence is CASIPGMGLNQPQHF. The CDR3 DNA sequence: TGTGCCAGCATACCCGGGATGGGACTCAATCAGCCCCAGCATTTT.

The table lists this clone with a count of one. The V and J genes are TRBV15 and TRBJ1-5; tentative D call: TRBD1 (5 bases). Germline lookup yields CDR1 LNHNV and CDR2 YYDKDF (reference sequence). Trimming shortened V by 0 bases and J by 7 bases, and 13 bases separated the two germline ends. This CDR3 is built from 15 residues. The CDR3 sequence: CATSRDGGLGQPQHF. The CDR3 DNA sequence: TGTGCCACCAGCAGAGATGGGGGTTTGGGGCAGCCCCAGCATTTT. Supplemented by reference TRBV15 and TRBJ1-5, the full variable domain reads DAMVIQNPRYQVTQFGKPVTLSCSQTLNHNVMYWYQQKSSQAPKLLFHYYDKDFNNEADTPDNFQSRRPNTSFCFLDIRSPGLGDTAMYLCATSRDGGLGQPQHFGDGTRLSIL.

The chain has TRBV6-5 and TRBJ2-3; the match to TRBD1 covers 7 bases. From germline, CDR1 is MNHEY and CDR2 SVGAGI. Losses at the gene ends were 5 bases for V and 2 bases for J; bases not matched to a gene: 7. There are 15 residues in the CDR3. As DNA, the CDR3 is TGTGCCAGCAGTGGACGACAGGGCGCCACAGATACGCAGTATTTT. Encoded protein: CASSGRQGATDTQYF.

This chain uses TRBV27 with TRBJ1-6, with 8 bases lining up with TRBD1. The CDR3 is 15 residues long. Trimming took 4 bases from V and 5 from J; bases not matched to a gene: 4. CDR1 is MNHEY, CDR2 SMNVEV, per germline (reference sequence). The CDR3 loop is CASSSGQGHNSPLHF. CDR3 coding DNA: TGTGCCAGCAGTTCAGGACAGGGCCATAATTCACCCCTCCACTTT.

The gene calls are TRBV4-2 and TRBJ1-2, with D maybe TRBD1 (5 bases). CDR3 length: 14 amino acids. The V gene lost 0 bases and the J gene lost 8 bases, with 13 bases spanning the gap. The germline V gene encodes CDR1 LGHNA and CDR2 YNFKEQ. The DNA of the CDR3 is TGTGCCAGCAGCCAAGACGCAGGGAAGTACGGCTACACCTTC. It translates to CASSQDAGKYGYTF.

The rearrangement links TRBV5-4 to TRBJ2-3, with D uncertain. Deletions cut 0 bases from V and 0 bases from J, with 11 bases between. Per germline, CDR1 SGHNT and CDR2 YYREEE (reference sequence). CDR3 size: 16 residues. The CDR3 sequence is CASSLGGGPSTDTQYF. The CDR3 DNA follows: TGTGCCAGCAGCTTGGGCGGCGGACCAAGCACAGATACGCAGTATTTT.

The chain joins TRBV7-9 to TRBJ2-7; D unresolved. V lost 0 bases and J 7 bases, leaving 7 bases between the germline ends. The germline CDR1 and CDR2 sequences are SEHNR and FQNEAQ (reference sequence). The length of the CDR3 is 12 residues. The CDR3: CASSLAGWEQYF. The DNA for the CDR3 is TGTGCCAGCAGCTTAGCAGGCTGGGAGCAGTACTTC.

The chain recombines TRBV7-9 with TRBJ1-1, with D possibly being TRBD1 (5 bases). Trimming took off 0 bases at V and 1 base at J, with 9 bases between the two ends. The CDR3 length is 15 residues. Germline CDR1 SEHNR, CDR2 FQNEAQ (reference sequence). CDR3 in amino acids: CASSLARGANTEAFF. The CDR3 coding sequence is TGTGCCAGCAGCTTAGCGCGAGGGGCGAACACTGAAGCTTTCTTT. Drawing the rest from reference TRBV7-9 and TRBJ1-1, the complete variable domain is DTGVSQNPRHKITKRGQNVTFRCDPISEHNRLYWYRQTLGQGPEFLTYFQNEAQLEKSRLLSDRFSAERPKGSFSTLEIQRTEQGDSAMYLCASSLARGANTEAFFGQGTRLTVV.

The chain is built from TRBV4-1 and TRBJ2-5; no reliable D call. The germline V gene encodes CDR1 MGHRA and CDR2 YSYEKL. The CDR3 is 12 residues long. V lost 0 bases and J lost 7, with 6 bases in between. The DNA of the CDR3 is TGCGCCAGCAGCCAAGACGGCCGGACCCAGTACTTC. Translating gives CASSQDGRTQYF.

The rearrangement joins TRBV2 to TRBJ2-7, with TRBD2 as a possible D gene (5 bases). Germline CDR1 SNHLY, CDR2 FYNNEI. The V and J ends lost 10 bases and 4 bases respectively, with 20 bases between them. This CDR3 is 14 amino acids long. The CDR3 loop reads CATTGIRGWYEQYF. Written as DNA, the CDR3 is TGTGCCACCACCGGCATACGGGGTTGGTACGAGCAGTACTTC.

J is TRBJ1-1 and V is TRBV20-1; no clear D. Trimming removed 3 bases from V and 7 bases from J, with 6 bases in between. Germline CDR1 is DFQATT and CDR2 is SNEGSKA (reference sequence). The CDR3 is 10 residues long. This CDR3 reads CSASPDEAFF. CDR3 nucleotide sequence: TGCAGTGCTAGTCCTGATGAAGCTTTCTTT.

V is TRBV5-4 and J is TRBJ2-3; 10 nucleotides align to TRBD1. Per germline, CDR1 SGHNT and CDR2 YYREEE (reference sequence). The CDR3 is 16 amino acids. J lost 2 bases, V lost 4 bases, and 7 bases had no gene match. CDR3 DNA: TGTGCCAGCAGCGACAGGGGGCCCCTAGCCACAGATACGCAGTATTTT. Translated: CASSDRGPLATDTQYF. Variable domain in full (rest from reference TRBV5-4 and TRBJ2-3): ETGVTQSPTHLIKTRGQQVTLRCSSQSGHNTVSWYQQALGQGPQFIFQYYREEENGRGNFPPRFSGLQFPNYSSELNVNALELDDSALYLCASSDRGPLATDTQYFGPGTRLTVL.

The CDR3 loop is CASSFSWTNTEAFF. The CDR3, as DNA: TGTGCCAGCAGCTTTAGTTGGACGAACACTGAAGCTTTCTTT. This chain joins TRBV5-5 and TRBJ1-1; D gene unclear. Trimming cost V 2 bases and J 1 base, with 9 bases left between them. Germline loops: CDR1 SGHKS, CDR2 YYEKEE (reference sequence). The CDR3 spans 14 residues.

This clone was seen a few times. This chain links TRBV27 with TRBJ1-1; TRBD1 agrees at 7 bases. From germline, CDR1 is MNHEY and CDR2 SMNVEV (reference sequence). V was pared by 2 bases and J by 0 bases, with 12 bases of the junction left unmatched. The CDR3 length is 18 residues. The CDR3 loop reads CASSLLLAPGQMNTEAFF. DNA for the CDR3: TGTGCCAGCAGTTTACTACTTGCCCCGGGACAGATGAACACTGAAGCTTTCTTT.

The J gene is TRBJ1-5, the V gene TRBV13; the D gene is possibly TRBD1 (6 bases). Germline values: CDR1 PRHDT, CDR2 FYEKMQ (reference sequence). Trimming took off 6 bases at V and 0 bases at J, with 9 bases between the two ends. The CDR3 spans 14 residues. CDR3 in amino acids: CASSQGGSNQPQHF. The CDR3 DNA reads as TGTGCCAGCAGTCAAGGGGGTAGCAATCAGCCCCAGCATTTT.

The rearrangement links TRBV27 to TRBJ2-7, with D possibly matching TRBD1 (6 bases). V was pared by 2 bases and J by 5 bases, with 7 bases between. This CDR3 contains 12 residues. Germline loops: CDR1 MNHEY, CDR2 SMNVEV (reference sequence). As DNA, the CDR3 is TGTGCCAGCAGTTTAGGGGGCCACGAGCAGTACTTC. This translates into CASSLGGHEQYF.

The V and J genes are TRBV6-4 and TRBJ1-2; tentative D call: TRBD1 (5 bases). V was clipped by 0 bases and J by 4 bases, with 15 bases between them. This CDR3 comprises 16 residues. CDR1 and CDR2 from the germline V gene are MRHNA and SNTAGT. The CDR3 reads CASSDSIQGNRYGYTF. CDR3 nucleotide sequence: TGTGCCAGCAGTGACTCGATTCAGGGTAATCGCTATGGCTACACCTTC.

The chain is built from TRBV15 and TRBJ2-3; TRBD2 matches 10 bases. V trimming: 2 bases; J trimming: 1 base; junction bases outside the gene matches: 3. Germline values: CDR1 LNHNV, CDR2 YYDKDF (reference sequence). The CDR3 runs 16 residues. CDR3 residues: CATSRTLAGGTDTQYF. The DNA for the CDR3 is TGTGCCACCAGCAGAACCCTAGCGGGGGGCACAGATACGCAGTATTTT.

The sample holds one count of this clone. The genes are TRBV19 and TRBJ2-7; D ambiguous. The V gene lost 3 bases and the J gene lost 5 bases, with 8 bases spanning the gap. This CDR3 region has 12 residues. Germline V gene data show CDR1 as LNHDA and CDR2 as SQIVND (reference sequence). The CDR3 sequence is CASSIGRNEQYF. The CDR3 nucleotides are TGTGCCAGTAGTATTGGACGGAACGAGCAGTACTTC. Full variable domain (rest looked up from reference TRBV19 and TRBJ2-7): DGGITQSPKYLFRKEGQNVTLSCEQNLNHDAMYWYRQDPGQGLRLIYYSQIVNDFQKGDIAEGYSVSREKKESFPLTVTSAQKNPTAFYLCASSIGRNEQYFGPGTRLTVT.

CDR3 DNA sequence: TGTGCCTGGAACTTAGACACTGAAGCTTTCTTT. Its translation is CAWNLDTEAFF. The chain uses TRBV30 and TRBJ1-1; D uncertain. V lost 4 bases to trimming and J lost 3 bases, with 6 bases between them. CDR1 and CDR2 (germline): GTSNPN, SVGIG (reference sequence). The CDR3 length is 11 residues. The variable domain in full, with the rest retrieved from reference TRBV30 and TRBJ1-1, is SQTIHQWPATLVQPVGSPLSLECTVEGTSNPNLYWYRQAAGRGLQLLFYSVGIGQISSEVPQNLSASRPQDRQFILSSKKLLLSDSGFYLCAWNLDTEAFFGQGTRLTVV.

This CDR3 reads CASIGTQVPMGYGYTF. CDR3 in DNA: TGTGCCAGCATAGGTACCCAGGTCCCCATGGGCTATGGCTACACCTTC. V is TRBV2 and J is TRBJ1-2; D ambiguous. The ends were cut back, 7 bases at V and 4 bases at J, with 22 bases in the middle. The CDR3 totals 16 residues. Germline V lookup: CDR1 SNHLY, CDR2 FYNNEI. Based on the CDR3 plus reference TRBV2 and TRBJ1-2, the full variable domain is EPEVTQTPSHQVTQMGQEVILRCVPISNHLYFYWYRQILGQKVEFLVSFYNNEISEKSEIFDDQFSVERPDGSNFTLKIRSTKLEDSAMYFCASIGTQVPMGYGYTFGSGTRLTVV.

The rearrangement links TRBV5-1 to TRBJ2-5; D ambiguous. Trimming cost V 1 base and J 1 base, with 5 bases left between them. The germline CDR1 and CDR2 sequences are SGHRS and YFSETQ. This CDR3 is 13 amino acids long. In nucleotides, the CDR3 is TGCGCCAGCAGCTTGAGGATCCAAGAGACCCAGTACTTC. It codes for CASSLRIQETQYF.

The V gene is TRBV5-1, the J gene TRBJ2-2; TRBD2 matches 12 bases. The germline gives CDR1 SGHRS, CDR2 YFSETQ. The V segment lost 4 bases and the J segment 1 base; nucleotides outside the gene matches: 11. The CDR3 extends over 19 amino acids. CDR3 residues: CASSEGLAGLGRNTGELFF. The CDR3 DNA sequence: TGCGCCAGCAGCGAGGGACTAGCGGGTCTCGGCCGGAACACCGGGGAGCTGTTTTTT.

This chain uses TRBV27 with TRBJ2-6; unclear D gene. V was trimmed by 6 bases and J by 0 bases, leaving 6 bases between them. Germline assignment: CDR1 MNHEY and CDR2 SMNVEV (reference sequence). The CDR3 is 14 residues long. CDR3: CASRALSGANVLTF. The CDR3 region has the DNA TGTGCCAGCAGGGCACTCTCTGGGGCCAACGTCCTGACTTTC.

In this sample, this clone turned up once. CDR3 residues: CASSLGGQGKNIQYF. Here the CDR3 DNA reads TGTGCCAGCAGTCTTGGGGGACAGGGAAAAAACATTCAGTACTTC. The chain employs TRBV6-5 and TRBJ2-4; TRBD1 matches at 9 bases. The CDR3 is made up of 15 amino acids. Germline V lookup: CDR1 MNHEY, CDR2 SVGAGI. J gave up 4 bases and V 5 bases, and 6 bases lay outside the gene matches.

This chain connects TRBV19 to TRBJ2-2, with unresolved D. The CDR3 covers 14 residues. Germline-derived CDR1 and CDR2 are LNHDA and SQIVND (reference sequence). V was pared by 6 bases and J by 0 bases, with 8 bases between. The CDR3 is CASRPGSNTGELFF. The CDR3 DNA follows: TGTGCCAGTAGGCCAGGCTCGAACACCGGGGAGCTGTTTTTT.

The rearrangement links TRBV27 to TRBJ1-2; D not certain. CDR1 is MNHEY and CDR2 is SMNVEV in the germline V gene (reference sequence). The CDR3 spans 13 residues. Trimming stripped 5 bases from V and 3 bases from J, with 10 bases between. CDR3: CASSLSRDYGYTF. In DNA, the CDR3 is TGTGCCAGCAGTCTCTCTAGGGACTATGGCTACACCTTC.

The chain carries TRBV4-1 and TRBJ2-5; the D gene could be TRBD1 or TRBD2 (5 bases each). The V gene lost 0 bases and the J gene lost 4 bases, with 15 bases spanning the gap. This CDR3 spans 16 amino acids. Germline V gene sequence: CDR1 MGHRA, CDR2 YSYEKL. The CDR3 DNA reads as TGCGCCAGCAGCCAAGATCGCGGCTTTGGGGGAGAGACCCAGTACTTC. Translating gives CASSQDRGFGGETQYF.

The chain employs TRBV14 and TRBJ2-4, with unresolved D. Germline lookup yields CDR1 SGHDN and CDR2 FVKESK. This CDR3 has 11 residues. The V end lost 1 base, the J end lost 9 bases, and 4 bases lay between the germline ends. The CDR3 DNA sequence: TGTGCCAGCAGCCAAGGTGTCATTCAGTACTTC. Encoded protein: CASSQGVIQYF.